This TCR beta chain was captured by sequencing in a study of CD8 T cells in Susac syndrome. The germline V gene encodes CDR1 LGHDT and CDR2 YNNKEL (reference sequence). This CDR3 is 17 amino acids long. The V gene lost 1 base and the J gene lost 7 bases, with 23 bases spanning the gap. Random hexamers were used to reverse transcribe the RNA input (about 0.5 to 1 ug). immunoSEQ multiplex PCR amplified TCR beta CDR3 across 54 Vbeta, 13 Jbeta. TCRdb ran MiXCR on the immunoSEQ multiplex PCR reads and lists one entry per CDR3 protein. The data show 230,000 or so distinct CDR3 sequences, with approximately 95% seen just once and less than 0.095% held by the top ten.

The chain has TRBV3-1 and TRBJ2-7; maybe TRBD2 (6 bases). This clonotype was obtained from a human donor with multiple sclerosis. Specimen: CD4+ T cells from PBMCs. CDR3 sequence reads: CASSQVRGDLFLGEQYF. The DNA of the CDR3 is TGTGCCAGCAGCCAAGTCCGCGGGGATCTATTTCTGGGTGAGCAGTACTTC.